This passage covers 6 T cell receptor beta chains from one sample sequenced in a study of shared clonotypes between healthy human individuals. Generated by immunoSEQ multiplex PCR, the TCRdb table keeps only in-frame clones and is missing some. Altogether 2.3 million or so clones are present, roughly 93% being singletons, with the ten largest covering under 0.45%. The specimen was naive CD4+ T cells from PBMCs. The subset is: CD45RA+ positively selected. The receptors come from a man between 18 and 29 years old in good health. Some clones in this sample may be carry-over from other donors' samples.

For this clone: Other DNA sequences from this sample encode an identical CDR3 as well. The genes are TRBV7-9 and TRBJ2-5; tentative D call: TRBD1 (5 bases). The ends were cut back, 2 bases at V and 4 bases at J, with 5 bases in the middle. The CDR3 runs 12 residues. The germline CDR1 and CDR2 sequences are SEHNR and FQNEAQ (reference sequence). CDR3 in DNA: TGTGCCAGCAGCTTACAGGGAGAGACCCAGTACTTC. Its translation is CASSLQGETQYF.

The V call is TRBV18, the J call TRBJ2-5; weak D call: TRBD2 (5 bases). V gave up 3 bases and J gave up 5 bases, with 16 bases separating them. This CDR3 spans 15 amino acids. The germline gives CDR1 KGHSH, CDR2 LQKENI. The CDR3 DNA sequence: TGTGCCAGCTCACCGGTCGAGGGTCTGGGGGAGACCCAGTACTTC. Translation gives CASSPVEGLGETQYF.

V is TRBV14 and J is TRBJ2-7; TRBD1 agrees at 10 bases. The CDR3 sequence is 18 residues long. With 2 bases clipped from V and 8 bases from J, the junction kept 18 bases outside the gene matches. The germline gives CDR1 SGHDN, CDR2 FVKESK. The DNA for the CDR3 is TGTGCCAGCAGCCAAATTCCGGGACAGGGGTCAGGGCCGTTGCAGCAGTACTTC. Translating it yields CASSQIPGQGSGPLQQYF.

The rearrangement joins TRBV5-6 to TRBJ1-2; 7 bases agree with TRBD1. Germline V gene data show CDR1 as SGHDT and CDR2 as YYEEEE. V was clipped by 4 bases and J by 1 base; unmatched bases: 4. This CDR3 has 14 residues. In nucleotides, the CDR3 is TGTGCCAGCAGCGGGGGACAGCTTAACTATGGCTACACCTTC. It codes for CASSGGQLNYGYTF.

The rearrangement joins TRBV6-6 to TRBJ2-7; possible D gene TRBD2, 5 bases. V shed 2 bases and J shed 6 bases, with 8 bases lying between them. The V gene's germline CDR1 is MNHNY and CDR2 SVGAGI (reference sequence). This CDR3 comprises 12 residues. In nucleotides, the CDR3 is TGTGCCAGCAGTTACGGCGGGCGCGAGCAGTACTTC. Translation gives CASSYGGREQYF.

The V call is TRBV11-3, the J call TRBJ2-7; D uncertain. The length of the CDR3 is 12 residues. Trimming shortened V by 3 bases and J by 5 bases, and 8 bases separated the two germline ends. The germline CDR1 and CDR2 sequences are SGHNT and YENEEA. In nucleotides, the CDR3 is TGTGCCAGCAGCTTCACGGGCCACGAGCAGTACTTC. Translated: CASSFTGHEQYF.